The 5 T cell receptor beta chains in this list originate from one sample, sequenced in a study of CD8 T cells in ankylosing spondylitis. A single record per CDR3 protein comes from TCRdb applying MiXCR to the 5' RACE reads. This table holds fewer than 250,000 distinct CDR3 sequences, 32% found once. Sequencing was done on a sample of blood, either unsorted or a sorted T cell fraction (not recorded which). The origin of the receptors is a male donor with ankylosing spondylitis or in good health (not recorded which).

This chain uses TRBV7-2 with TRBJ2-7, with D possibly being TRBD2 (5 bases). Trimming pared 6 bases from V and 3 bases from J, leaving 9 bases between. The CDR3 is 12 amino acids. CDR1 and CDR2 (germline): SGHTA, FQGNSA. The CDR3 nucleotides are TGTGCCAGCAGGGAGGTGAACTACGAGCAGTACTTC. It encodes CASREVNYEQYF.

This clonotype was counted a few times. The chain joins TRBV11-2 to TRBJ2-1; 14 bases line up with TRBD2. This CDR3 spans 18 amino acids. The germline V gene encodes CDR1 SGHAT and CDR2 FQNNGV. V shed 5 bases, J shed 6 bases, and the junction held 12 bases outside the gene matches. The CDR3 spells CASSPEPPGTSGGNEQFF. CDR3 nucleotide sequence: TGTGCCAGCAGCCCTGAACCCCCCGGGACTAGCGGGGGCAATGAGCAGTTCTTC.

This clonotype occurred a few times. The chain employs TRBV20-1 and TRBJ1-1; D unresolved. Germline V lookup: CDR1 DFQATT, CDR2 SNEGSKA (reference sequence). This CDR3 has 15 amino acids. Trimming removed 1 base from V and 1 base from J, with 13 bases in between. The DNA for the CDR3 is TGCAGTGCTAGAGCCAGCGGGTCTTGGAACACTGAAGCTTTCTTT. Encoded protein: CSARASGSWNTEAFF.

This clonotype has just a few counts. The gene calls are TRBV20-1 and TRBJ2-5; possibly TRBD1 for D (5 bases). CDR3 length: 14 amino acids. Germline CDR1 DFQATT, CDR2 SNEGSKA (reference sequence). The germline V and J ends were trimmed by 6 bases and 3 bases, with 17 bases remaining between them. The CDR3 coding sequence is TGCAGTGCCCGGACACCGACAGAGAAAGAGACCCAGTACTTC. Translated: CSARTPTEKETQYF.

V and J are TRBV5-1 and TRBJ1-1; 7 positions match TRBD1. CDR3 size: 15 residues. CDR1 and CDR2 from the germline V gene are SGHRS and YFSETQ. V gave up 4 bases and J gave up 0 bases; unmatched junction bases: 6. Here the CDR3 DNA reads TGCGCCAGCAGCGAGCCGACAGGGATGAACACTGAAGCTTTCTTT. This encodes CASSEPTGMNTEAFF.